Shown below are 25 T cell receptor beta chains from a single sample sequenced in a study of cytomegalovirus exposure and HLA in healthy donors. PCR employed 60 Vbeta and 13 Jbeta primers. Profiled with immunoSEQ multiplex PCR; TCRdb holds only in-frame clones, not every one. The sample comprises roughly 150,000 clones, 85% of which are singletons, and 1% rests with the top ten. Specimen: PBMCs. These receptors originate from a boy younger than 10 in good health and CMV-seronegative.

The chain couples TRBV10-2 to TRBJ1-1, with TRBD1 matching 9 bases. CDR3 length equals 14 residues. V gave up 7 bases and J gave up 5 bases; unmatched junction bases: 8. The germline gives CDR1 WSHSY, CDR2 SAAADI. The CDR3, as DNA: TGCGCCAGCATAAAGACAGGGGGGGATACTGAAGCTTTCTTT. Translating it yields CASIKTGGDTEAFF.

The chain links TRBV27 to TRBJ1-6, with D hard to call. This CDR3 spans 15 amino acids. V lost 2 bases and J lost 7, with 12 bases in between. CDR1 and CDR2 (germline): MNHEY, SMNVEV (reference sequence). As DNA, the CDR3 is TGTGCCAGCAGTTTAACGGTCGAGGGAAATTCACCCCTCCACTTT. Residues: CASSLTVEGNSPLHF.

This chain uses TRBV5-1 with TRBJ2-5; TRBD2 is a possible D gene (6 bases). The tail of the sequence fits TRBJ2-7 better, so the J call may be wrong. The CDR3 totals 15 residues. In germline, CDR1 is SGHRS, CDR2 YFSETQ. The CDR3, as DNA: TGCGCCAGCAGGCCCTCGGGGGTTTTGGGCTCCGAGCAGTACTTC. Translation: CASRPSGVLGSEQYF.

The CDR3 loop is CASSLSTVFPYNEQFF. The CDR3 bases are TGTGCCAGCAGTTTATCCACAGTCTTCCCCTACAATGAGCAGTTCTTC. The rearrangement links TRBV27 to TRBJ2-1; D uncertain. Per germline, CDR1 MNHEY and CDR2 SMNVEV (reference sequence). This CDR3 has 16 amino acids. Trimming took off 0 bases at V and 2 bases at J, with 11 bases between the two ends.

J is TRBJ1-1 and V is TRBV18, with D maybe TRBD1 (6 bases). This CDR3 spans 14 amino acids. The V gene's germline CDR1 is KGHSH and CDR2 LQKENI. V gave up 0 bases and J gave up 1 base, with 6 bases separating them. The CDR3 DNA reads TGTGCCAGCTCACCACCACAGGGGAACACTGAAGCTTTCTTT. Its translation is CASSPPQGNTEAFF.

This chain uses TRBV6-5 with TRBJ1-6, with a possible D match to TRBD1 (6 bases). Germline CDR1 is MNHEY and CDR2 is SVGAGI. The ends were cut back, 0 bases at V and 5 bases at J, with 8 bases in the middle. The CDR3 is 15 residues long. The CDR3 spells CASSYSRTDNSPLHF. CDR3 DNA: TGTGCCAGCAGTTACTCGCGGACAGATAATTCACCCCTCCACTTT.

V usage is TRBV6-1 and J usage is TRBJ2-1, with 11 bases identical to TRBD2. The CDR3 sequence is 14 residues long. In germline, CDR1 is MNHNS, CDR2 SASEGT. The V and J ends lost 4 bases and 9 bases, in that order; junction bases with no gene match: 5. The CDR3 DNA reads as TGTGCCAGCAGTGTCGCCGGGACTAGCGGTGAGCAGTTCTTC. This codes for CASSVAGTSGEQFF.

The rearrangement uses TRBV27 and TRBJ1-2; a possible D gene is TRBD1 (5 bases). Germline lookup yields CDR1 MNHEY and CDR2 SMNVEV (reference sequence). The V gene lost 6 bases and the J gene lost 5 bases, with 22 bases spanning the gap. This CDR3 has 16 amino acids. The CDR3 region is CASSLRVGGLPYGYTF. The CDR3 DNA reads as TGTGCCAGCAGCCTCAGGGTGGGGGGACTCCCTTATGGCTACACCTTC.

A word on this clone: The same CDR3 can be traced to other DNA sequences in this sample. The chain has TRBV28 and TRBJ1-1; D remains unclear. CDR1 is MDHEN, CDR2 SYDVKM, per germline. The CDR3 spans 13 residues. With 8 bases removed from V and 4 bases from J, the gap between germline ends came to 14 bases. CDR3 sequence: CASSRAGGTEAFF. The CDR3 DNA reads TGTGCCAGCTCAAGGGCAGGAGGCACTGAAGCTTTCTTT.

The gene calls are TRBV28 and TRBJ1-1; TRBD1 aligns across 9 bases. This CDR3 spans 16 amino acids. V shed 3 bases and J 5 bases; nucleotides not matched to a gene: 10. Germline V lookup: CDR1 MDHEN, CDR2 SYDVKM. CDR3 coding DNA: TGTGCCAGCAGTTTGGCACAGGGGGCGACAGTTACTGAAGCTTTCTTT. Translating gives CASSLAQGATVTEAFF.

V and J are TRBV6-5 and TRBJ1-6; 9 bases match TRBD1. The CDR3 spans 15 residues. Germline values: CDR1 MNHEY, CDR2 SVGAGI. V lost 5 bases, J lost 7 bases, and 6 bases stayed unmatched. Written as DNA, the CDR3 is TGTGCCAGCAGTACCGGGACAGGGTCAAATTCACCCCTCCACTTT. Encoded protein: CASSTGTGSNSPLHF.

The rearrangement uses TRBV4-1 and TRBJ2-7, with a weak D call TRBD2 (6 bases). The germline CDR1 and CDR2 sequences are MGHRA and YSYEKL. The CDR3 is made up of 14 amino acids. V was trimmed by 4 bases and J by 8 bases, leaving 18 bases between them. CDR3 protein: CASSRSAIGGKQYF. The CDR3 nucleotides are TGCGCCAGCAGCCGATCTGCAATCGGAGGGAAGCAGTACTTC.

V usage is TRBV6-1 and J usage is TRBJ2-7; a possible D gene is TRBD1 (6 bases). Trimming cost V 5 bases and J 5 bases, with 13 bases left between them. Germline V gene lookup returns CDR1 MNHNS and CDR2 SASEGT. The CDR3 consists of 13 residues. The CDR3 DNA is TGTGCCAGCAGTAGGCAACAGGGCCACGAGCAGTACTTC. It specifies CASSRQQGHEQYF.

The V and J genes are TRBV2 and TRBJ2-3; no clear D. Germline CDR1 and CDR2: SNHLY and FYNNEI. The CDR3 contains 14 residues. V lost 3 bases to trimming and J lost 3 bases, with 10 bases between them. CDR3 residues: CASSDNTVTDTQYF. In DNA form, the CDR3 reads TGTGCCAGCAGTGATAACACAGTGACAGATACGCAGTATTTT.

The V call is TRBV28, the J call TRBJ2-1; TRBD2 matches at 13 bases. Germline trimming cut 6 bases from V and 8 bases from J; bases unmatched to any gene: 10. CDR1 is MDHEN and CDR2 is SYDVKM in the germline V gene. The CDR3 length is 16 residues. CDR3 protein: CASSPPGLAGAYEQFF. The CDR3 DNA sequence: TGTGCCAGCAGCCCCCCAGGACTAGCGGGAGCATATGAGCAGTTCTTC.

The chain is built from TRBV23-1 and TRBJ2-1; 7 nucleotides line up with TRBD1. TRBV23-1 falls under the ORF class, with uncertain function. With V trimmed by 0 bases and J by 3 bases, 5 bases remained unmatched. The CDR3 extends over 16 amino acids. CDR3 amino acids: CASSQSETGIYNEQFF. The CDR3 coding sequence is TGCGCCAGCAGTCAATCGGAGACAGGGATCTACAATGAGCAGTTCTTC.

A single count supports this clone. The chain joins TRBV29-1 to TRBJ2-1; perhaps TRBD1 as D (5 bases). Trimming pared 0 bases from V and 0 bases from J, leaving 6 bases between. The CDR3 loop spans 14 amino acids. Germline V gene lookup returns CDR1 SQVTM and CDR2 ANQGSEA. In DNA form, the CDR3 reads TGCAGCGTTGAAGATCAGGGCTCCTACAATGAGCAGTTCTTC. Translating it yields CSVEDQGSYNEQFF.

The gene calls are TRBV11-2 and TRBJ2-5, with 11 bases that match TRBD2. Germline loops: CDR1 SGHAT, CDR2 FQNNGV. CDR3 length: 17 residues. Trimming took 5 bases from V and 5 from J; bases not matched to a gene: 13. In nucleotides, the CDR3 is TGTGCCAGCAGCCAGGGTTGGGGGACTAGCGGCAGGGAGACCCAGTACTTC. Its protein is CASSQGWGTSGRETQYF.

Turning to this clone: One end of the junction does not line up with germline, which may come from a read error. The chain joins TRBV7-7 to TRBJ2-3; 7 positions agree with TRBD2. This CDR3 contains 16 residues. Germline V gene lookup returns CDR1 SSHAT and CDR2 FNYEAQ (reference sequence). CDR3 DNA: TGTGCTAGCAGCTGCCCGTCTAGCGGACCCACAGATACGCAGTATTTT. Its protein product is CASSCPSSGPTDTQYF.

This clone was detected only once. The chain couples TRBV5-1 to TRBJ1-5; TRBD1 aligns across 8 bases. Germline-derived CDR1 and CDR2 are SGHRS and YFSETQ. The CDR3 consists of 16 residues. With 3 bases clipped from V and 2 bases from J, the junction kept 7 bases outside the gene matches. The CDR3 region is CASSWNRGRGNQPQHF. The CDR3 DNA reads TGCGCCAGCAGCTGGAACAGGGGGAGAGGCAATCAGCCCCAGCATTTT.

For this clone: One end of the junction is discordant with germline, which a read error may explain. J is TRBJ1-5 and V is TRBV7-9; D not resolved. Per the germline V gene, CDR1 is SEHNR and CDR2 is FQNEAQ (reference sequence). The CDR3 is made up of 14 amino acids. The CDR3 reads CSSTPAGSNQPQHF. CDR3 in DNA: TGTTCCAGCACCCCGGCGGGGAGCAATCAGCCCCAGCATTTT.

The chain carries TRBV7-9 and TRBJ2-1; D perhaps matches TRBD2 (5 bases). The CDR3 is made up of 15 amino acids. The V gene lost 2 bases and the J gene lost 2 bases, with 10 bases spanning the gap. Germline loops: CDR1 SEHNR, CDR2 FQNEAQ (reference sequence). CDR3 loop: CASSLILATYNEQFF. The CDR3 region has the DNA TGTGCCAGCAGCTTAATCTTAGCGACCTACAATGAGCAGTTCTTC.

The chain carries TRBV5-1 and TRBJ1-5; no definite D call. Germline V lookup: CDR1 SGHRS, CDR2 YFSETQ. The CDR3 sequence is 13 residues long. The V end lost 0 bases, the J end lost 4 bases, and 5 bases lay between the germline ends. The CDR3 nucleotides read TGCGCCAGCAGCTTGGGACAAAATCAGCCCCAGCATTTT. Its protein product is CASSLGQNQPQHF. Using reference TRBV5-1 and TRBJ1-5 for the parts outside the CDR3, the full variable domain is KAGVTQTPRYLIKTRGQQVTLSCSPISGHRSVSWYQQTPGQGLQFLFEYFSETQRNKGNFPGRFSGRQFSNSRSEMNVSTLELGDSALYLCASSLGQNQPQHFGDGTRLSIL.

The CDR3 nucleotides read TGTGCCAGCAGCGCCGATGGGGGGATGGAGACCCAGTACTTC. Translating it yields CASSADGGMETQYF. The chain carries TRBV5-6 and TRBJ2-5; a weak D match, TRBD2 (6 bases). Trimming shortened V by 4 bases and J by 5 bases, and 15 bases separated the two germline ends. CDR1 SGHDT and CDR2 YYEEEE come from the germline V gene. The CDR3 sequence is 14 residues long. Full variable domain (rest looked up from reference TRBV5-6 and TRBJ2-5): DAGVTQSPTHLIKTRGQQVTLRCSPKSGHDTVSWYQQALGQGPQFIFQYYEEEERQRGNFPDRFSGHQFPNYSSELNVNALLLGDSALYLCASSADGGMETQYFGPGTRLLVL.

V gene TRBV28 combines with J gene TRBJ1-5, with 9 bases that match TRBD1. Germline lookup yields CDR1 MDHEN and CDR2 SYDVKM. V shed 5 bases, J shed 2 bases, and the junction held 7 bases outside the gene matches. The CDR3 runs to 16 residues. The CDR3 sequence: CASSLNRDRGNQPQHF. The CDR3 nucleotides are TGTGCCAGCAGTCTAAACCGGGACAGGGGCAATCAGCCCCAGCATTTT.